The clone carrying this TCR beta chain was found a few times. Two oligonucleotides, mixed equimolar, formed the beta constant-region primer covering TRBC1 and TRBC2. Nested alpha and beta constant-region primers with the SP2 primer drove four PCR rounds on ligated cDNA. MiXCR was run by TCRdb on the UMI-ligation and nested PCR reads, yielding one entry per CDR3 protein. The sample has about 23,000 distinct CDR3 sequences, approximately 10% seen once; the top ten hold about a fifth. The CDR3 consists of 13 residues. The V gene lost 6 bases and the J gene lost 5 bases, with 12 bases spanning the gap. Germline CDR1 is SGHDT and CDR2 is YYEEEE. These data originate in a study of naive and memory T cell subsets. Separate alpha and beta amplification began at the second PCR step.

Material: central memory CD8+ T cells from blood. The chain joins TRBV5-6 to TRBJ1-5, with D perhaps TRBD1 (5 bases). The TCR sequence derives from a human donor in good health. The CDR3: CASTRGLDQPQHF. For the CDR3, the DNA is TGTGCCAGCACCCGGGGGTTAGATCAGCCCCAGCATTTT.